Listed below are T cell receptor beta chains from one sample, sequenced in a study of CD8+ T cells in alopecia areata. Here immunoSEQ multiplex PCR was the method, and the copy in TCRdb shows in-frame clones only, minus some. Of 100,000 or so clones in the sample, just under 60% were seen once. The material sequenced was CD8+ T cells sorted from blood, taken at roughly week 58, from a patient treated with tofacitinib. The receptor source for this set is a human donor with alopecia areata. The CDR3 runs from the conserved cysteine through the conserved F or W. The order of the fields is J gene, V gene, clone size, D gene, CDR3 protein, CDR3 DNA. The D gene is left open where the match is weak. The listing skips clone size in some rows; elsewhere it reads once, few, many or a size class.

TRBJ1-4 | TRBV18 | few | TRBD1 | CASSQTGQVEKLFF | TGTGCCAGCTCGCAGACAGGGCAGGTGGAAAAACTGTTTTTT
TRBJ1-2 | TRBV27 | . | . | CASAGSHGYTF | TGTGCCAGTGCCGGTTCCCATGGCTACACCTTC
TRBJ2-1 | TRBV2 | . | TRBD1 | CASRGQQYNEQFF | TGTGCCAGCAGGGGACAGCAGTACAATGAGCAGTTCTTC
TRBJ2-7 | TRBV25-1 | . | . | CASSGHRSVFYEQYF | TGTGCCAGCAGTGGGCATCGGAGCGTCTTCTACGAGCAGTACTTC
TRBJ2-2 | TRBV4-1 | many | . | CASSQGLTNTGELFF | TGCGCCAGCAGCCAAGGACTGACGAACACCGGGGAGCTGTTTTTT
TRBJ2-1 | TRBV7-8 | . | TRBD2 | CASSLTGGYNEQFF | TGTGCCAGCAGCCTCACCGGGGGGTACAATGAGCAGTTCTTC
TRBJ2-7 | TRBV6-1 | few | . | CASSASRYEQYF | TGTGCCAGCAGTGCTAGTCGATACGAGCAGTACTTC
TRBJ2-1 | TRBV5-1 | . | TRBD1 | CASSLRTGGAILAVEQFF | TGCGCCAGCAGCTTACGGACAGGGGGCGCGATCCTCGCCGTTGAGCAGTTCTTC
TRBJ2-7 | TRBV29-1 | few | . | CSVEGLSYEQYF | TGCAGCGTGGAGGGTTTATCCTACGAGCAGTACTTC
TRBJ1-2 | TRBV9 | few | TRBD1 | CASSVDRGPYGYTF | TGTGCCAGCAGCGTAGACAGGGGTCCATATGGCTACACCTTC